The next 32 T cell receptor beta chains were all read from a single sample in a study of human T cells and chemical hapten exposure. Via MiXCR, TCRdb re-called the RACE reads, giving one row per CDR3 protein. The profile shows some 200,000 distinct CDR3 sequences, 20% to 25% of them singletons. Time point defined: patch test 1, 2 weeks after DPC sensitization. Treatment specified: therapeutic diphenylcyclopropenone sensitization with weekly scalp DPC. The sample in question was whole blood, obtained in connection with sensitization to the hapten diphenylcyclopropenone (DPC). The receptors shown here come from a woman between 45 and 60 years old with alopecia areata. Some clones in this sample may be carry-over from other donors' samples.

The chain links TRBV2 to TRBJ1-2; D gene uncertain. The germline V gene has CDR1 SNHLY and CDR2 FYNNEI. Trimming cost V 7 bases and J 5 bases, with 14 bases left between them. The CDR3 has 13 amino acids. The CDR3 nucleotides are TGTGCCAGCAATGTATCCCAGCAGTATGGCTACACCTTC. This sequence encodes CASNVSQQYGYTF.

This clonotype was recorded a few times. The rearrangement links TRBV20-1 to TRBJ2-1, with D tentatively TRBD1 or TRBD2 (6 bases each). This CDR3 contains 15 residues. Germline V lookup: CDR1 DFQATT, CDR2 SNEGSKA (reference sequence). V lost 3 bases and J lost 4, with 16 bases in between. CDR3 residues: CSARPPGAQYNEQFF. CDR3 sequence (DNA): TGCAGTGCTAGGCCCCCGGGGGCACAATACAATGAGCAGTTCTTC.

The rearrangement links TRBV27 to TRBJ1-6; D remains unclear. The germline V and J ends were trimmed by 6 bases and 6 bases, with 9 bases remaining between them. The V gene's germline CDR1 is MNHEY and CDR2 SMNVEV (reference sequence). The CDR3 runs 13 residues. CDR3 sequence reads: CASSLRRNSPLHF. The CDR3 DNA reads as TGTGCCAGCAGCCTTCGTCGTAATTCACCCCTCCACTTT.

The rearrangement uses TRBV10-3 and TRBJ1-2; D possibly corresponds to TRBD1 (6 bases). This CDR3 has 14 amino acids. Per the germline V gene, CDR1 is ENHRY and CDR2 is SYGVKD. V dropped 8 bases and J dropped 0 bases, with 13 bases sitting between them. CDR3 region: CAIADSLANYGYTF. The CDR3 DNA follows: TGTGCCATCGCGGACAGTTTAGCTAACTATGGCTACACCTTC.

The V and J genes are TRBV5-1 and TRBJ2-1, with 7 bases lining up with TRBD2. CDR1 is SGHRS, CDR2 YFSETQ, per germline. Trimming took 4 bases from V and 0 from J; bases not matched to a gene: 4. This CDR3 has 15 amino acids. This CDR3 reads CASSVSGLSYNEQFF. DNA for the CDR3: TGCGCCAGCAGCGTTAGCGGGCTCTCCTACAATGAGCAGTTCTTC.

This clonotype was observed many times. The J gene is TRBJ2-2, the V gene TRBV25-1; D not resolved. The CDR3 spans 10 residues. Trimming left V 11 bases short and J 6 bases short, with 7 bases between. Germline assignment: CDR1 MGHDK and CDR2 SYGVNS. CDR3 in DNA: TGTGCCCGCCCCCCCGGGGAGCTGTTTTTT. It encodes CARPPGELFF.

This clonotype came up a few times. The gene calls are TRBV7-2 and TRBJ2-4, with D uncertain. The CDR3 has 11 amino acids. Germline V gives CDR1 SGHTA, CDR2 FQGNSA. Trimming stripped 3 bases from V and 10 bases from J, with 7 bases between. The chain's CDR3 is CASSFRAIQYF. Here the CDR3 DNA reads TGTGCCAGCAGCTTCCGCGCTATTCAGTACTTC.

This clonotype was seen a handful of times. This chain uses TRBV7-9 with TRBJ2-1, with 9 bases that match TRBD2. CDR1 SEHNR and CDR2 FQNEAQ come from the germline V gene (reference sequence). The J segment lost 8 bases and the V segment lost 5 bases, leaving 10 bases of the junction unmatched. This CDR3 spans 15 amino acids. CDR3 nucleotides: TGTGCCAGCAGCCCGGGGATAGCGGGAGCCCATGAGCAGTTCTTC. Amino acid sequence: CASSPGIAGAHEQFF.

The chain uses TRBV6-5 and TRBJ1-5; 7 bases agree with TRBD1. CDR1 and CDR2 (germline): MNHEY, SVGAGI. The CDR3 runs 15 residues. V shed 6 bases and J 1 base; nucleotides not matched to a gene: 6. The CDR3 loop reads CASRSGGSSNQPQHF. The CDR3 region has the DNA TGTGCCAGCAGATCAGGGGGTTCGAGCAATCAGCCCCAGCATTTT.

The rearrangement joins TRBV2 to TRBJ1-1; D remains ambiguous. The CDR3 extends over 12 amino acids. Germline loops: CDR1 SNHLY, CDR2 FYNNEI. V lost 7 bases and J lost 1, with 7 bases in between. The chain's CDR3 is CASIRGNTEAFF. Here the CDR3 DNA reads TGTGCCAGCATACGAGGGAACACTGAAGCTTTCTTT.

V usage is TRBV6-5 and J usage is TRBJ2-6, with 7 bases lining up with TRBD2. V was pared by 7 bases and J by 2 bases, with 14 bases of the junction left unmatched. This CDR3 has 18 amino acids. Germline CDR1 is MNHEY and CDR2 is SVGAGI. CDR3 nucleotides: TGTGCCAGCACGCCTATGGCGGGAGTACCGCCTGGGGCCAACGTCCTGACTTTC. Encoded protein: CASTPMAGVPPGANVLTF.

The rearrangement joins TRBV11-2 to TRBJ2-2; TRBD2 agrees at 7 bases. V dropped 3 bases and J dropped 4; count of bases not matched to a gene: 11. The CDR3 totals 17 residues. Germline CDR1 SGHAT, CDR2 FQNNGV. In DNA, the CDR3 is TGTGCCAGCAGCTTCTGGTCTAGCGGCAGGAGCACCGGGGAGCTGTTTTTT. Residues: CASSFWSSGRSTGELFF.

This clonotype appeared a few times. The chain combines TRBV27 with TRBJ1-6; 8 bases are shared with TRBD1. There are 14 residues in the CDR3. Per germline, CDR1 MNHEY and CDR2 SMNVEV (reference sequence). Trimming removed 7 bases from V and 7 bases from J; junction bases left unmatched: 6. This chain's CDR3 is CASNSGGPNSPLHF. Here the CDR3 DNA reads TGTGCCAGCAATTCAGGGGGCCCGAATTCACCCCTCCACTTT.

CDR3 coding DNA: TGTGCCAGCAGGGGGGCCCAGAAGAACACCGGGGAGCTGTTTTTT. Translation: CASRGAQKNTGELFF. The chain is built from TRBV2 and TRBJ2-2, with D possibly matching TRBD1 (6 bases). The CDR3 runs 15 residues. Germline V gene lookup returns CDR1 SNHLY and CDR2 FYNNEI. V was cut by 6 bases and J by 1 base, with 12 bases left in between.

The V call is TRBV29-1, the J call TRBJ2-1, with 8 bases lining up with TRBD1. Trimming removed 4 bases from V and 1 base from J; junction bases left unmatched: 3. Germline loops: CDR1 SQVTM, CDR2 ANQGSEA. The CDR3 runs to 14 residues. CDR3 region: CSVADRGSYNEQFF. The CDR3 nucleotides read TGCAGCGTTGCCGACAGGGGATCCTACAATGAGCAGTTCTTC.

This clonotype turned up a few times. V gene TRBV21-1 combines with J gene TRBJ2-1; no check of the table's D call, TRBD1, against the DNA was made. TRBV21-1 is recorded as a pseudogene. The CDR3 has 15 amino acids. The CDR3 DNA sequence: TGTGCCAGCAGCAAAGAGGGGTCCGTCTACAATGAGCAGTTCTTC. Residues: CASSKEGSVYNEQFF.

This clonotype was seen more than once but under ten times. The rearrangement links TRBV29-1 to TRBJ2-1; TRBD2 aligns across 13 bases. CDR3 size: 12 residues. V was clipped by 7 bases and J by 10 bases; unmatched bases: 4. The germline gives CDR1 SQVTM, CDR2 ANQGSEA. The CDR3 DNA is TGCAGCGGCGGGACTAGCGGGAAAGAGCAGTTCTTC. Protein sequence: CSGGTSGKEQFF.

The V call is TRBV29-1, the J call TRBJ2-1, with D perhaps matching TRBD2 (6 bases). The length of the CDR3 is 11 residues. CDR1 is SQVTM and CDR2 is ANQGSEA in the germline V gene. V lost 8 bases, J lost 9 bases, and 14 bases lay in between. Written as DNA, the CDR3 is TGCAGCCTGGGGACTCAGGCTGAGCAGTTCTTC. Its protein is CSLGTQAEQFF.

This clonotype was seen a handful of times. The J gene is TRBJ2-1, the V gene TRBV6-5; D call uncertain. V was pared by 6 bases and J by 5 bases, with 8 bases between. This CDR3 has 12 amino acids. Germline lookup yields CDR1 MNHEY and CDR2 SVGAGI. In nucleotides, the CDR3 is TGTGCCAGCAGCCGCCCCAACAATGAGCAGTTCTTC. This translates into CASSRPNNEQFF.

The genes are TRBV3-1 and TRBJ2-7; 7 bases map to TRBD2. The CDR3 runs 12 residues. Germline loops: CDR1 LGHDT, CDR2 YNNKEL (reference sequence). The J segment lost 6 bases and the V segment lost 4 bases, leaving 3 bases of the junction unmatched. The DNA for the CDR3 is TGTGCCAGCAGCCTAGGGACTACCGAGCAGTACTTC. It translates to CASSLGTTEQYF.

The chain uses TRBV5-5 and TRBJ2-2; D gene uncertain. This CDR3 region has 15 residues. Trimming removed 0 bases at V and 7 bases at J, with 13 bases between. Per the germline V gene, CDR1 is SGHKS and CDR2 is YYEKEE (reference sequence). This chain's CDR3 is CASSLANALVGELFF. CDR3 bases: TGTGCCAGCAGCTTGGCCAATGCTCTAGTCGGGGAGCTGTTTTTT.

In this sample, this clonotype turned up a few times. The chain is built from TRBV24-1 and TRBJ2-1; 8 bases are a match to TRBD2. Trimming cost V 4 bases and J 1 base; bases outside gene matches: 14. CDR1 KGHDR and CDR2 SFDVKD come from the germline V gene. The CDR3 sequence is 19 residues long. CDR3: CATSDTLGASGFSYNEQFF. The CDR3 DNA is TGTGCCACCAGTGACACTCTGGGGGCTAGCGGGTTTTCCTACAATGAGCAGTTCTTC.

This clonotype occurred a few times. The chain links TRBV12-3 or TRBV12-4 to TRBJ1-1, with D maybe TRBD1 (5 bases). V was clipped by 7 bases and J by 4 bases, with 13 bases between them. This CDR3 has 13 residues. The CDR3 DNA reads as TGTGCCAGCATCAAGACAGATACCACTGAAGCTTTCTTT. It translates to CASIKTDTTEAFF.

The gene calls are TRBV29-1 and TRBJ2-3; D may match TRBD1 or TRBD2 (6 bases each). The CDR3 totals 13 residues. The germline gives CDR1 SQVTM, CDR2 ANQGSEA. Trimming left V 7 bases short and J 5 bases short, with 16 bases between. The CDR3 region has the DNA TGCAGCGCCGGACGGGGGCCGGGAGATACGCAGTATTTT. It encodes CSAGRGPGDTQYF.

This clonotype was seen repeatedly, ten times or more. The chain uses TRBV28 and TRBJ1-2; D perhaps matches TRBD1 (5 bases). Germline V gives CDR1 MDHEN, CDR2 SYDVKM. The CDR3 runs to 16 residues. V was pared by 7 bases and J by 4 bases, with 22 bases between. The CDR3 DNA follows: TGTGCCAGCATTGCCGCGGTCGGGGGAGGAATCTATGGCTACACCTTC. Its translation is CASIAAVGGGIYGYTF.

This clonotype showed up just a few times. The chain links TRBV20-1 to TRBJ2-5; perhaps TRBD2 as D (6 bases). The germline V gene encodes CDR1 DFQATT and CDR2 SNEGSKA (reference sequence). Deletions cut 5 bases from V and 4 bases from J, with 17 bases between. The CDR3 is 14 residues long. The CDR3 DNA is TGCAGTGCTCCCCCGGCGGGGAGAGGAGAGACCCAGTACTTC. It yields the protein CSAPPAGRGETQYF.

This clonotype has just a few counts. The chain links TRBV9 to TRBJ1-3; D call uncertain. Germline V CDR1 and CDR2: SGDLS, YYNGEE. V gave up 0 bases and J gave up 0 bases, with 13 bases separating them. This CDR3 has 17 amino acids. The chain's CDR3 is CASSVATRLSSGNTIYF. CDR3 sequence (DNA): TGTGCCAGCAGCGTAGCCACCCGACTGAGCTCTGGAAACACCATATATTTT.

This clonotype was seen a few times. The rearrangement links TRBV10-3 to TRBJ2-7; D remains unclear. Germline V gives CDR1 ENHRY, CDR2 SYGVKD. The CDR3 is 14 residues long. V lost 2 bases to trimming and J lost 2 bases, with 10 bases between them. This CDR3 is CAISESLLTYEQYF. CDR3 bases: TGTGCCATCAGTGAGAGTTTACTAACCTACGAGCAGTACTTC.

In this sample, this clonotype turned up a few times. V is TRBV21-1 and J is TRBJ2-3. TRBV21-1 is flagged as a pseudogene. This CDR3 region has 14 residues. DNA of the CDR3: TGTGCCAGCAGCACGATATTATTGGAGGATACGCAGTATTTT. Its translation is CASSTILLEDTQYF.

The chain employs TRBV7-9 and TRBJ2-1, with TRBD1 as a possible D gene (6 bases). The germline CDR1 and CDR2 sequences are SEHNR and FQNEAQ (reference sequence). The CDR3 loop spans 13 amino acids. Trimming cost V 2 bases and J 9 bases, with 11 bases left between them. The DNA of the CDR3 is TGTGCCAGCAGCTTAATACAGGGCAGTGAGCAGTTCTTC. Translating it yields CASSLIQGSEQFF. The entire variable domain, with the rest obtained from reference TRBV7-9 and TRBJ2-1, is as follows: DTGVSQNPRHKITKRGQNVTFRCDPISEHNRLYWYRQTLGQGPEFLTYFQNEAQLEKSRLLSDRFSAERPKGSFSTLEIQRTEQGDSAMYLCASSLIQGSEQFFGPGTRLTVL.

The table lists this clonotype with a few counts. The V and J genes are TRBV7-9 and TRBJ2-1; 7 bases match TRBD1. V shed 7 bases and J 4 bases; nucleotides not matched to a gene: 13. The germline V gene encodes CDR1 SEHNR and CDR2 FQNEAQ (reference sequence). This CDR3 is 16 amino acids long. CDR3 sequence reads: CASTERTGGTYNEQFF. DNA of the CDR3: TGTGCCAGCACCGAGCGGACAGGAGGAACGTACAATGAGCAGTTCTTC.

This clonotype occurred a few times. The chain recombines TRBV20-1 with TRBJ2-5, with a tentative D call TRBD2 (6 bases). The V gene's germline CDR1 is DFQATT and CDR2 SNEGSKA (reference sequence). The CDR3 consists of 15 residues. V was pared by 2 bases and J by 3 bases, with 16 bases between. The CDR3 nucleotides read TGCAGTGCTAGATTCGGGGGACCTCTGAAAGAGACCCAGTACTTC. Encoded protein: CSARFGGPLKETQYF.